This TCR beta chain is drawn from a study of blood T cell repertoires in COVID-19. Sequencing was performed with immunoSEQ multiplex PCR; in TCRdb, only in-frame clones are kept and a portion is missing. The data contain approximately 260,000 clones, 70% to 90% of them singletons. CDR3 size: 14 residues. Unmatched junction bases numbered 1, after V lost 3 bases and J lost 4 bases. The germline V gene has CDR1 LGHDT and CDR2 YNNKEL (reference sequence). The sample taken for sequencing was PBMCs or T cells enriched from blood (not recorded which). The chain joins TRBV3-1 (or the pseudogene TRBV3-2) to TRBJ2-1, with 9 bases matching TRBD2. This TCR was recovered from a woman aged 40 to 49 with acute COVID-19. The CDR3 DNA follows: TGTGCCAGCAGCCAGACTAGCGGATACAATGAGCAGTTCTTC. Its protein product is CASSQTSGYNEQFF.